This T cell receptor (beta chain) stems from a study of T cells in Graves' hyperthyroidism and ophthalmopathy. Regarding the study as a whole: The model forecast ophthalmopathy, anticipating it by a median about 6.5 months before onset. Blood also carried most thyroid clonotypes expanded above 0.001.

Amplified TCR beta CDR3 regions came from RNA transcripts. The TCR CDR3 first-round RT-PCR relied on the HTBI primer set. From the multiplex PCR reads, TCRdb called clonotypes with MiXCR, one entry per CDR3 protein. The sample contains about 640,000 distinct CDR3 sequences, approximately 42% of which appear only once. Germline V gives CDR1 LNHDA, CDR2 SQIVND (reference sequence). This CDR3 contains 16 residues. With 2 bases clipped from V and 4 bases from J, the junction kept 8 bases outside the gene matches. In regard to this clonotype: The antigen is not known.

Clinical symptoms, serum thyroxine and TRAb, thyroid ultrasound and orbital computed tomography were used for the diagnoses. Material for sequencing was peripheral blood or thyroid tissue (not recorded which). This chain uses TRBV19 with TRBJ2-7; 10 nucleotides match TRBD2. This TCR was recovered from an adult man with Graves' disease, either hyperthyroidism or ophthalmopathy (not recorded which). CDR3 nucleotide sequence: TGTGCCAGTAGTATATCGGCTAGCGGGGGCCTTTACGAGCAGTACTTC. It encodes CASSISASGGLYEQYF.